These 21 T cell receptor beta chains were sequenced from one sample in a study of T cells after posttransplantation cyclophosphamide. The method was immunoSEQ multiplex PCR; TCRdb's version includes in-frame clones alone and lacks a portion of them. The table has approximately 6,800 clones, roughly nine tenths seen once. Busulfan-fludarabine conditioning, marrow transplant, and cyclophosphamide on days +3 and +4 were administered. The sequencing used CD8+ T cells sorted from blood, collected after allogeneic stem cell transplant with posttransplant cyclophosphamide. These receptors were taken from a male patient aged 60-70 years who received an allogeneic stem cell transplant from a related donor and was CMV-positive. Some T cells may have come from the graft donor.

V gene TRBV28 combines with J gene TRBJ2-7; no clear D gene. Trimming cost V 3 bases and J 5 bases, with 5 bases left between them. The CDR3 totals 11 residues. Germline CDR1 is MDHEN and CDR2 is SYDVKM. CDR3: CASSFSNEQYF. The CDR3, as DNA: TGTGCCAGCAGTTTTTCAAACGAGCAGTACTTC. The full variable domain, its missing parts supplied by reference TRBV28 and TRBJ2-7, is DVKVTQSSRYLVKRTGEKVFLECVQDMDHENMFWYRQDPGLGLRLIYFSYDVKMKEKGDIPEGYSVSREKKERFSLILESASTNQTSMYLCASSFSNEQYFGPGTRLTVT.

V gene TRBV7-8 combines with J gene TRBJ2-3; TRBD2 matches 16 bases. This CDR3 region has 19 residues. Germline trimming cut 2 bases from V and 2 bases from J; bases unmatched to any gene: 7. Germline values: CDR1 SGHVS, CDR2 FQNEAQ. CDR3 sequence reads: CASSLPLGTSGGATDTQYF. For the CDR3, the DNA is TGTGCCAGCAGCTTACCCCTTGGGACTAGCGGGGGGGCCACAGATACGCAGTATTTT. Variable domain in full (rest from reference TRBV7-8 and TRBJ2-3): GAGVSQSPRYKVAKRGQDVALRCDPISGHVSLFWYQQALGQGPEFLTYFQNEAQLDKSGLPSDRFFAERPEGSVSTLKIQRTQQEDSAVYLCASSLPLGTSGGATDTQYFGPGTRLTVL.

This chain's CDR3 is CASSFYGSGGSSYNEQFF. CDR3 in DNA: TGTGCCAGCAGTTTCTATGGTAGCGGGGGGAGCTCCTACAATGAGCAGTTCTTC. The chain has TRBV27 and TRBJ2-1; 10 nucleotides align to TRBD2. Germline CDR1 is MNHEY and CDR2 is SMNVEV (reference sequence). With 3 bases clipped from V and 0 bases from J, the junction kept 8 bases outside the gene matches. The CDR3 is made up of 18 amino acids.

The rearrangement joins TRBV27 to TRBJ2-5, with TRBD2 matching 8 bases. CDR3 length equals 14 residues. CDR1 MNHEY and CDR2 SMNVEV come from the germline V gene (reference sequence). J was trimmed by 5 bases and V by 3 bases; bases with no gene match: 5. CDR3 loop: CASSFRAGVETQYF. The CDR3 DNA reads as TGTGCCAGCAGTTTTCGAGCGGGGGTTGAGACCCAGTACTTC.

The rearrangement links TRBV7-3 to TRBJ2-5; D is uncertain. CDR1 and CDR2 (germline): SGHTA, FQGTGA. This CDR3 spans 16 amino acids. Trimming removed 3 bases at V and 5 bases at J, with 19 bases between. The CDR3 is CASSLRDPGLGETQYF. CDR3 nucleotides: TGTGCCAGCAGCTTGCGAGACCCGGGTCTTGGCGAGACCCAGTACTTC.

The chain has TRBV2 and TRBJ2-1, with D possibly being TRBD2 (6 bases). CDR1 is SNHLY, CDR2 FYNNEI, per germline. This CDR3 region has 15 residues. V gave up 3 bases and J gave up 2 bases, with 11 bases separating them. The CDR3 is CASSDLAGPYNEQFF. Here the CDR3 DNA reads TGTGCCAGCAGTGACCTGGCGGGGCCCTACAATGAGCAGTTCTTC. Full variable domain (outside the CDR3, taken from reference TRBV2 and TRBJ2-1): EPEVTQTPSHQVTQMGQEVILRCVPISNHLYFYWYRQILGQKVEFLVSFYNNEISEKSEIFDDQFSVERPDGSNFTLKIRSTKLEDSAMYFCASSDLAGPYNEQFFGPGTRLTVL.

V and J are TRBV4-3 and TRBJ2-3; 9 bases align to TRBD2. J was trimmed by 5 bases and V by 5 bases; bases with no gene match: 14. CDR1 and CDR2 (germline): LGHNA, YSLEER. There are 17 residues in the CDR3. CDR3 amino acids: CASSASGEGGGEDTQYF. In DNA form, the CDR3 reads TGCGCCAGCAGCGCCAGCGGCGAGGGCGGGGGGGAAGATACGCAGTATTTT.

The chain employs TRBV6-5 and TRBJ2-2; perhaps TRBD2 as D (6 bases). The germline V and J ends were trimmed by 2 bases and 8 bases, with 15 bases remaining between them. The CDR3 is 15 amino acids. In germline, CDR1 is MNHEY, CDR2 SVGAGI. The CDR3 spells CASSYTGLLGGELFF. The CDR3 coding sequence is TGTGCCAGCAGTTACACCGGACTATTGGGGGGGGAGCTGTTTTTT.

The chain has TRBV5-4 and TRBJ2-7; the match to TRBD2 covers 7 bases. The CDR3 covers 14 residues. J gave up 2 bases and V 2 bases, and 4 bases lay outside the gene matches. The V gene's germline CDR1 is SGHNT and CDR2 YYREEE (reference sequence). The CDR3 coding sequence is TGTGCCAGCAGCTTACGGGGGGTGGCCTACGAGCAGTACTTC. This codes for CASSLRGVAYEQYF.

The chain combines TRBV2 with TRBJ1-2; 8 bases line up with TRBD1. Germline V gene lookup returns CDR1 SNHLY and CDR2 FYNNEI. This CDR3 contains 14 residues. The V segment lost 5 bases and the J segment 4 bases; nucleotides outside the gene matches: 6. The CDR3 coding sequence is TGTGCCAGCAGTTCTGGACAGGGCCTCTATGGCTACACCTTC. Protein sequence: CASSSGQGLYGYTF.

The chain has TRBV12-2 and TRBJ1-1; TRBD1, the D gene given by the table, was not confirmed from the DNA. TRBV12-2 is designated a pseudogene. The CDR3 loop spans 18 amino acids. The CDR3 nucleotides read TGTGCAAGTCGCTTAGCGAGCGCGGACAGGGGGGGGGACACTGAAGCTTTCTTT. The encoded protein is CASRLASADRGGDTEAFF.

This sequence joins TRBV9 and TRBJ2-3, with a possible D match to TRBD2 (7 bases). The CDR3 spans 14 residues. Looked up from germline, CDR1 is SGDLS and CDR2 is YYNGEE. The V end lost 3 bases, the J end lost 1 base, and 9 bases lay between the germline ends. The CDR3 is CASSEGGGTDTQYF. The CDR3 DNA follows: TGTGCCAGCAGCGAGGGGGGGGGCACAGATACGCAGTATTTT.

The chain carries TRBV11-2 and TRBJ2-7; 10 bases align to TRBD1. This CDR3 has 15 amino acids. Losses at the gene ends were 2 bases for V and 3 bases for J; bases not matched to a gene: 4. In germline, CDR1 is SGHAT, CDR2 FQNNGV. The CDR3 here is CASSLRQGAFYEQYF. The CDR3 coding sequence is TGTGCCAGCAGCTTACGACAGGGGGCCTTCTACGAGCAGTACTTC.

The chain has TRBV7-9 and TRBJ1-2, with D maybe TRBD1 (5 bases). Germline lookup yields CDR1 SEHNR and CDR2 FQNEAQ (reference sequence). Trimming cost V 5 bases and J 5 bases, with 9 bases left between them. The CDR3 is 12 residues long. The CDR3 nucleotides read TGTGCCAGCAGCCAAGACAGTTATGGCTACACCTTC. Protein: CASSQDSYGYTF.

This clone ranks as large. The rearrangement uses TRBV21-1 and TRBJ2-1; no DNA check was done on the table's D call, TRBD1. TRBV21-1 counts as a pseudogene. The CDR3 is 16 residues long. The CDR3 bases are TGTGCCGGACGGACAGGGGGCAGGTGTGTCGACAATGAGCAGTTCTTC. Amino acid sequence: CAGRTGGRCVDNEQFF.

V gene TRBV19 combines with J gene TRBJ2-1; TRBD2 matches at 9 bases. This CDR3 has 14 residues. Germline CDR1 LNHDA, CDR2 SQIVND (reference sequence). V lost 5 bases and J lost 6; bases outside the gene matches: 5. The CDR3 bases are TGTGCCAGTAGTTGGCTAGCGGGGCGCAATGAGCAGTTCTTC. It encodes CASSWLAGRNEQFF.

This chain links TRBV6-5 with TRBJ1-5; D remains unclear. V was cut by 6 bases and J by 4 bases, with 10 bases left in between. The CDR3 extends over 13 amino acids. Germline V lookup: CDR1 MNHEY, CDR2 SVGAGI. CDR3 DNA sequence: TGTGCCAGCAGCTCAGAGGGTAATCAGCCCCAGCATTTT. This sequence encodes CASSSEGNQPQHF.

This chain links TRBV4-3 with TRBJ2-2; weak D call: TRBD2 (7 bases). Per the germline V gene, CDR1 is LGHNA and CDR2 is YSLEER. V lost 1 base, J lost 2 bases, and 11 bases lay in between. This CDR3 has 16 amino acids. The CDR3 region is CASSQGRGGNTGELFF. CDR3 bases: TGCGCCAGCAGCCAAGGGAGGGGGGGAAACACCGGGGAGCTGTTTTTT.

The rearrangement joins TRBV25-1 to TRBJ1-1; D unclear. In germline, CDR1 is MGHDK, CDR2 SYGVNS. V shed 2 bases and J shed 0 bases, with 10 bases lying between them. This CDR3 comprises 15 residues. The CDR3 sequence is CASSEGDYLNTEAFF. The CDR3, as DNA: TGTGCCAGCAGTGAAGGTGATTACTTGAACACTGAAGCTTTCTTT.

The genes are TRBV19 and TRBJ2-1, with a possible D match to TRBD2 (6 bases). Germline V lookup: CDR1 LNHDA, CDR2 SQIVND (reference sequence). The V end lost 7 bases, the J end lost 0 bases, and 16 bases lay between the germline ends. This CDR3 contains 16 residues. In DNA, the CDR3 is TGTGCCAGTACTGGAGGGCCGGGGTCCTCCTACAATGAGCAGTTCTTC. It specifies CASTGGPGSSYNEQFF.

V gene TRBV7-3 combines with J gene TRBJ2-1; 11 nucleotides match TRBD2. Per the germline V gene, CDR1 is SGHTA and CDR2 is FQGTGA. The CDR3 sequence is 15 residues long. Trimming at V came to 5 bases and at J to 2 bases, leaving 2 bases not matched to a gene. The CDR3 spells CASSETSGAYNEQFF. As DNA, the CDR3 is TGTGCCAGCAGCGAGACTAGCGGGGCCTACAATGAGCAGTTCTTC.